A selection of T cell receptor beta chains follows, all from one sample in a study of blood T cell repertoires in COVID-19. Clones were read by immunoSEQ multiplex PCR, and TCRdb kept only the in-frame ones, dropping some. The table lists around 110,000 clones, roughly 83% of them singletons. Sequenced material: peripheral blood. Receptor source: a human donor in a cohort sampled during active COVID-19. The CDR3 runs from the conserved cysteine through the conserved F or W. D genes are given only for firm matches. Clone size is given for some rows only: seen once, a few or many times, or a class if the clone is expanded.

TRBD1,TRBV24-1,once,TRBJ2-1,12,CATSEGGYEQFF,TGTGCCACCAGTGAAGGGGGCTATGAGCAGTTCTTC
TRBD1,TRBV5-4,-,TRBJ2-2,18,CASSFGTGVTGAAGELFF,TGTGCCAGCAGCTTCGGGACAGGGGTGACAGGGGCGGCCGGGGAGCTGTTTTTT
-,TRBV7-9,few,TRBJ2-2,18,CASSLARPMSGSTGELFF,TGTGCCAGCAGCTTAGCGCGTCCGATGAGTGGGAGCACCGGGGAGCTGTTTTTT
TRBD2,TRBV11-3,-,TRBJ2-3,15,CASSLDGRAISTQYF,TGTGCCAGCAGCTTAGACGGGAGGGCCATAAGCACGCAGTATTTT
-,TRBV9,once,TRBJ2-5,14,CASSVGGFQETQYF,TGTGCCAGCAGCGTAGGCGGATTCCAAGAGACCCAGTACTTC
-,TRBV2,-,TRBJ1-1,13,CASSPAPRGEAFF,TGTGCCAGCAGCCCTGCCCCTAGAGGGGAAGCTTTCTTT
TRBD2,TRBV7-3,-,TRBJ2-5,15,CASSLVPGGLETQYF,TGTGCCAGCAGCTTAGTTCCGGGAGGGCTGGAGACCCAGTACTTC
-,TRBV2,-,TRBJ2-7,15,CASSDGSRGSYEQYF,TGTGCCAGCAGTGACGGCAGCCGAGGGTCCTACGAGCAGTACTTC
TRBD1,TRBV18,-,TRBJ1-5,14,CASSQGASNQPQHF,TGTGCCAGCTCCCAGGGGGCGAGCAATCAGCCCCAGCATTTT
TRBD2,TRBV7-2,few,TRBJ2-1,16,CASSLFSGRGGNEQFF,TGTGCCAGCAGCTTATTTAGCGGGAGGGGGGGTAATGAGCAGTTCTTC
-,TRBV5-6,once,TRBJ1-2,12,CASSGQVYGYTF,TGTGCCAGCAGTGGACAAGTCTATGGCTACACCTTC
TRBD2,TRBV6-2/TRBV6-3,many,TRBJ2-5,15,CASSPGLAGAETQYF,TGTGCCAGCAGTCCCGGACTAGCGGGAGCAGAGACCCAGTACTTC
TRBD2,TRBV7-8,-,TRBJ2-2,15,CASSLGASGTGELFF,TGTGCCAGCAGCTTAGGAGCTAGCGGGACCGGGGAGCTGTTTTTT
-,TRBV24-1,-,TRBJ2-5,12,CATSTSSETQYF,TGTGCCACCAGCACTAGCTCGGAGACCCAGTACTTC
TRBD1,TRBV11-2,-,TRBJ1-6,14,CASSLTGGDSPLHF,TGTGCCAGCAGCCTCACAGGGGGAGATTCACCCCTCCACTTT
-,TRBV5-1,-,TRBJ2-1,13,CASSLAGTREQFF,TGCGCCAGCAGCTTGGCCGGGACTCGGGAGCAGTTCTTC
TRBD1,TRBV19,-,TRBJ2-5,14,CASSRDRGPETQYF,TGTGCCAGTAGTCGGGACAGGGGGCCGGAGACCCAGTACTTC
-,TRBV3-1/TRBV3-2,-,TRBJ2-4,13,CASSQSHGGIQYF,TGTGCCAGCAGCCAATCGCACGGGGGTATTCAGTACTTC
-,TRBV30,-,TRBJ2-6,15,CAWSQDFTGANVLTF,TGTGCCTGGAGTCAAGACTTCACCGGGGCCAACGTCCTGACTTTC
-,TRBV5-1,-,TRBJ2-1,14,CASSSRDGLYEQFF,TGCGCCAGCAGCTCGCGGGACGGTTTATATGAGCAGTTCTTC
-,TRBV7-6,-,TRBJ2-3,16,CASSLGSSGNTDTQYF,TGTGCCAGCAGCTTAGGTAGTAGCGGAAACACAGATACGCAGTATTTT
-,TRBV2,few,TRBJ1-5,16,CASSQGSPYSNQPQHF,TGTGCCAGCAGTCAGGGGAGTCCCTATAGCAATCAGCCCCAGCATTTT
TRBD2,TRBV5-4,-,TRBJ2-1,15,CASREAGGPNNEQFF,TGTGCCAGCAGGGAAGCGGGAGGGCCAAACAATGAGCAGTTCTTC